The present T cell receptor beta chain was sequenced within a study of T cell responses to AZD1222 COVID-19 vaccine. Only in-frame clones appear in the TCRdb table, and some are missing; sequencing was by immunoSEQ multiplex PCR. Of some 150,000 clones listed, about 86% are singletons. General observations from the study: Recipients of two AZD1222 doses showed rising Spike-specific TCR breadth and depth. Per reports, nearly half of all spike-specific TCRs target regions that are unmutated in variants.

Worth noting for this clone: Its antigen is not identified.

This clonotype was sampled from an adult in good health. This specimen was peripheral blood, taken on day 0 of MenACWY control vaccination.

CDR3 nucleotides: TGTGCCAGCAGAACGACGGCGGGCACTGAAGCTTTCTTT. As protein: CASRTTAGTEAFF. The chain combines TRBV27 with TRBJ1-1; D gene unclear. The germline V and J ends were trimmed by 6 bases and 4 bases, with 12 bases remaining between them. The CDR3 consists of 13 residues. Per germline, CDR1 MNHEY and CDR2 SMNVEV (reference sequence).